This TCR beta chain was captured by sequencing in a study of PD-1 blockade in mismatch repair-deficient tumors. Whole-study findings and limits: After pembrolizumab, tumor-resident clones rose rapidly, then generally contracted before radiologic responses.

Comments on this clone: Antigen: not known.

The CDR3 consists of 18 residues. V was pared by 1 base and J by 2 bases, with 11 bases of the junction left unmatched. The germline CDR1 and CDR2 sequences are MNHNS and SASEGT. The data were produced by immunoSEQ multiplex PCR, yet TCRdb's version contains in-frame clones alone and is incomplete. This table has just under 80,000 clones, approximately 80% appearing once. TCRs were sequenced from a few patients responding to pembrolizumab. This receptor was identified in an adult with mismatch repair-deficient cancer. This chain joins TRBV6-1 and TRBJ2-3, with 8 positions matching TRBD1. The source material was peripheral blood, sampled 44 weeks after starting pembrolizumab. CDR3 region: CASSEVRSGTGVTDTQYF. For the CDR3, the DNA is TGTGCCAGCAGTGAAGTTAGGTCCGGGACAGGAGTCACAGATACGCAGTATTTT.